A single sample gave rise to the 26 T cell receptor beta chains below, sequenced in a study of T cell repertoires in cytomegalovirus infection. Their target antigens are unknown. TCRdb analysed the reads with MiXCR anew, one entry per CDR3 protein. The table lists 650,000 to 900,000 distinct CDR3 sequences, roughly 33% of them singletons. The input for sequencing was cultured CD8+ T cells from PBMCs, taken from culture after CMV antigen stimulation. All receptors derive from a human donor in good health (CMV status not recorded). Some clones in this sample may be carry-over from other donors' samples.

This clonotype has just a few counts. The chain has TRBV7-2 and TRBJ1-6; 10 positions match TRBD1. The CDR3 totals 15 residues. Trimming removed 2 bases from V and 10 bases from J; junction bases left unmatched: 5. CDR1 is SGHTA, CDR2 FQGNSA, per germline. The chain's CDR3 is CASSLSDRGRSPLHF. The CDR3 DNA sequence: TGTGCCAGCAGCTTAAGTGACAGGGGGCGATCACCCCTCCACTTT.

The chain joins TRBV20-1 to TRBJ1-5; 9 nucleotides line up with TRBD1. V trimming: 0 bases; J trimming: 6 bases; junction bases outside the gene matches: 3. The CDR3 is 14 amino acids. Germline lookup yields CDR1 DFQATT and CDR2 SNEGSKA (reference sequence). CDR3 DNA sequence: TGCAGTGCTAGAGATCGGACAGGGGTTCAGCCCCAGCATTTT. Translation: CSARDRTGVQPQHF.

The genes are TRBV2 and TRBJ1-1, with unresolved D. From germline, CDR1 is SNHLY and CDR2 FYNNEI. The length of the CDR3 is 9 residues. This chain's CDR3 is CVQDTEAFF. The DNA for the CDR3 is TGTGTCCAGGACACTGAAGCTTTCTTT.

The chain uses TRBV6-1 and TRBJ2-2; 11 nucleotides agree with TRBD1. V lost 7 bases to trimming and J lost 7 bases; unmatched junction nucleotides: 11. The CDR3 spans 16 residues. Germline V gives CDR1 MNHNS, CDR2 SASEGT. CDR3 protein: CASTEDRGQDNGELFF. In nucleotides, the CDR3 is TGTGCCAGCACTGAGGACAGGGGGCAGGATAACGGGGAGCTGTTTTTT.

This clonotype was recorded only once. The V gene is TRBV4-1, the J gene TRBJ1-5; D might be TRBD1 (5 bases). The CDR3 sequence is 16 residues long. Germline V lookup: CDR1 MGHRA, CDR2 YSYEKL. V was clipped by 3 bases and J by 3 bases, with 15 bases between them. The CDR3 DNA reads as TGCGCCAGCAGCCATGCCCCTCAGGGTAACAATCAGCCCCAGCATTTT. Its translation is CASSHAPQGNNQPQHF.

This clonotype was observed a single time. The CDR3 DNA follows: TGTGCCAGCAGTTTACCTGACAGGGAATGGAGCAATCAGCCCCAGCATTTT. It yields the protein CASSLPDREWSNQPQHF. V is TRBV28 and J is TRBJ1-5; 7 positions match TRBD1. Germline V gene data show CDR1 as MDHEN and CDR2 as SYDVKM. The CDR3 is 17 residues long. With 2 bases clipped from V and 1 base from J, the junction kept 8 bases outside the gene matches.

V is TRBV7-9 and J is TRBJ2-2; D not resolved. The germline V gene has CDR1 SEHNR and CDR2 FQNEAQ (reference sequence). This CDR3 has 12 residues. V was cut by 5 bases and J by 8 bases, with 9 bases left in between. The DNA for the CDR3 is TGTGCCAGCAGCCGAGACGGGGGGGAGCTGTTTTTT. Translated: CASSRDGGELFF.

This clonotype has just one count. The rearrangement links TRBV19 to TRBJ1-2; D is unresolved. V lost 7 bases, J lost 3 bases, and 12 bases lay in between. Germline loops: CDR1 LNHDA, CDR2 SQIVND (reference sequence). The CDR3 covers 13 residues. CDR3 amino acids: CASNLGVDYGYTF. CDR3 nucleotide sequence: TGTGCCAGTAACCTTGGGGTAGACTATGGCTACACCTTC.

This clonotype was detected only a few times. The chain carries TRBV4-1 and TRBJ1-2; a possible D gene is TRBD1 (5 bases). The CDR3 spans 16 residues. V was shortened by 3 bases and J by 2 bases, with 16 bases between the two germline ends. Germline V CDR1 and CDR2: MGHRA, YSYEKL. Here the CDR3 reads CASSHGPGGDNYGYTF. CDR3 bases: TGCGCCAGCAGCCATGGACCGGGGGGAGACAACTATGGCTACACCTTC.

The chain is built from TRBV19 and TRBJ1-1, with a possible D match to TRBD1 (5 bases). The CDR3 loop spans 12 amino acids. The germline V and J ends were trimmed by 5 bases and 7 bases, with 11 bases remaining between them. Germline-derived CDR1 and CDR2 are LNHDA and SQIVND (reference sequence). The CDR3 loop is CASSAYRNEAFF. The CDR3 DNA is TGTGCCAGTAGTGCATACAGGAATGAAGCTTTCTTT.

This clonotype was picked up a small number of times. The J gene is TRBJ2-1, the V gene TRBV5-4; a possible D gene is TRBD1 (5 bases). Trimming cost V 8 bases and J 6 bases, with 15 bases left between them. The CDR3 runs to 13 residues. Per germline, CDR1 SGHNT and CDR2 YYREEE (reference sequence). The CDR3 DNA reads as TGTGCCAGAGCAAGGGCAGGGTCCAATGAGCAGTTCTTC. Its translation is CARARAGSNEQFF.

The J gene is TRBJ2-3, the V gene TRBV28; D is perhaps TRBD1 or TRBD2 (5 bases each). Trimming removed 7 bases from V and 6 bases from J, with 14 bases in between. Germline CDR1 and CDR2: MDHEN and SYDVKM. The CDR3 sequence is 13 residues long. The CDR3 reads CASTWGSVDTQYF. In nucleotides, the CDR3 is TGTGCCAGCACCTGGGGGTCTGTTGATACGCAGTATTTT.

This clonotype came up many times. The chain carries TRBV7-6 and TRBJ1-2, with 9 bases that match TRBD1. CDR1 and CDR2 (germline): SGHVS, FNYEAQ. The CDR3 spans 15 residues. J gave up 6 bases and V 1 base, and 6 bases lay outside the gene matches. CDR3 coding DNA: TGTGCCAGCAGCTTAGGGGAGGACAGGGGAAATGGCTACACCTTC. Translation gives CASSLGEDRGNGYTF.

This clonotype was counted a few times. The rearrangement joins TRBV29-1 to TRBJ1-1; D is perhaps TRBD1 (5 bases). The germline V and J ends were trimmed by 8 bases and 2 bases, with 12 bases remaining between them. CDR1 is SQVTM, CDR2 ANQGSEA, per germline. The CDR3 covers 12 residues. CDR3 residues: CSHRQGNTEAFF. The CDR3 nucleotides are TGCAGCCACCGTCAGGGTAACACTGAAGCTTTCTTT.

This clonotype was counted many times. The rearrangement links TRBV29-1 to TRBJ2-7; unclear D gene. Trimming removed 0 bases at V and 1 base at J, with 16 bases between. CDR1 and CDR2 (germline): SQVTM, ANQGSEA. This CDR3 contains 16 residues. CDR3 DNA sequence: TGCAGCGTTGAAGATCCGGTCAGATCGGGTTCCTACGAGCAGTACTTC. It yields the protein CSVEDPVRSGSYEQYF.

There are a few counts of this clonotype. The chain uses TRBV7-9 and TRBJ2-3, with 12 bases fitting TRBD2. Germline CDR1 reads SEHNR; CDR2 reads FQNEAQ (reference sequence). Trimming cost V 5 bases and J 2 bases; bases outside gene matches: 8. The CDR3 length is 17 residues. In DNA, the CDR3 is TGTGCCAGCAGCCGAAGACTAGCGGGGGAACCCACAGATACGCAGTATTTT. Amino acids: CASSRRLAGEPTDTQYF. The whole variable domain, remainder taken from reference TRBV7-9 and TRBJ2-3, is DTGVSQNPRHKITKRGQNVTFRCDPISEHNRLYWYRQTLGQGPEFLTYFQNEAQLEKSRLLSDRFSAERPKGSFSTLEIQRTEQGDSAMYLCASSRRLAGEPTDTQYFGPGTRLTVL.

The chain has TRBV11-1 and TRBJ2-7; perhaps TRBD1 as D (6 bases). Germline CDR1 SGHAT, CDR2 FQDESV (reference sequence). V lost 5 bases, J lost 3 bases, and 14 bases lay in between. The CDR3 contains 14 residues. The CDR3 coding sequence is TGTGCCAGCAGCCCCCTTCGGGACATCTACGAGCAGTACTTC. It translates to CASSPLRDIYEQYF.

This clonotype has more than one count but fewer than ten. The V and J genes are TRBV4-1 and TRBJ2-7, with 12 bases lining up with TRBD2. This CDR3 spans 15 amino acids. V was pared by 0 bases and J by 5 bases, with 2 bases of the junction left unmatched. CDR1 is MGHRA and CDR2 is YSYEKL in the germline V gene. The chain's CDR3 is CASSQELAGGNEQYV. The CDR3, as DNA: TGCGCCAGCAGCCAAGAACTAGCGGGGGGCAACGAGCAGTACGTC.

The chain couples TRBV11-2 to TRBJ1-2; 7 bases align to TRBD1. The CDR3 spans 15 residues. The ends lost 5 bases at V and 8 bases at J; junction bases unmatched: 14. Germline V gene sequence: CDR1 SGHAT, CDR2 FQNNGV. CDR3 bases: TGTGCCAGCAGCACCACTCAGGGGGGGACCGCGGGCTACACCTTC. Its translation is CASSTTQGGTAGYTF.

This clonotype was observed a few times. The V call is TRBV10-3, the J call TRBJ2-1, with D unresolved. The CDR3 loop spans 14 amino acids. The V end lost 4 bases, the J end lost 2 bases, and 9 bases lay between the germline ends. Germline loops: CDR1 ENHRY, CDR2 SYGVKD. CDR3 nucleotides: TGTGCCATCAGTGCCGGTGGGGCCTACAATGAGCAGTTCTTC. Translated, it gives CAISAGGAYNEQFF.

The DNA of the CDR3 is TGTGCCAGCACCCTATTTTGGGACGATTACACCGGGGAGCTGTTTTTT. Its translation: CASTLFWDDYTGELFF. The J gene is TRBJ2-2, the V gene TRBV27, with D perhaps given as TRBD1 or TRBD2 (5 bases each). CDR1 is MNHEY, CDR2 SMNVEV, per germline (reference sequence). V lost 7 bases to trimming and J lost 3 bases, with 18 bases between them. The CDR3 is 16 residues long.

The rearrangement joins TRBV4-1 to TRBJ2-3; possible D gene TRBD1, 6 bases. V was clipped by 4 bases and J by 5 bases, with 19 bases between them. The CDR3 is 16 residues long. The germline V gene encodes CDR1 MGHRA and CDR2 YSYEKL. The CDR3 region has the DNA TGCGCCAGCAGCCGGGGGCCCCAGGGGCCTGGAGATACGCAGTATTTT. This encodes CASSRGPQGPGDTQYF.

This chain links TRBV4-1 with TRBJ2-2; 7 positions agree with TRBD2. Germline V CDR1 and CDR2: MGHRA, YSYEKL. Trimming at V came to 4 bases and at J to 6 bases, leaving 11 bases not matched to a gene. This CDR3 spans 16 amino acids. CDR3 region: CASSLGGVWLAGELFF. The CDR3 DNA reads TGCGCCAGCAGCCTGGGAGGGGTATGGTTGGCCGGGGAGCTGTTTTTT.

This sequence joins TRBV12-5 and TRBJ2-7, with D possibly matching TRBD2 (6 bases). V was shortened by 7 bases and J by 8 bases, with 18 bases between the two germline ends. In germline, CDR1 is LGHNT, CDR2 FRNRAP. The CDR3 has 13 residues. This chain's CDR3 is CASDWTKLRKQYV. The CDR3 nucleotides are TGTGCTAGTGACTGGACTAAGCTACGAAAGCAGTACGTC.

J is TRBJ2-2 and V is TRBV6-1, with TRBD2 identical over 12 bases. Germline loops: CDR1 MNHNS, CDR2 SASEGT. CDR3 length: 15 amino acids. The V segment lost 5 bases and the J segment 5 bases; nucleotides outside the gene matches: 3. The CDR3 coding sequence is TGTGCCAGCAGTCCAACTAGCGGGGGGACCGGGGAGCTGTTTTTT. Translating it yields CASSPTSGGTGELFF.

This clonotype was seen only a few times. The chain has TRBV12-3 or TRBV12-4 and TRBJ1-6; D gene uncertain. The V end was cut by 3 bases, the J end by 4 bases, with 22 bases between. This CDR3 has 19 amino acids. CDR3 amino acids: CASSFSDGQTHLYNSPLHF. CDR3 in DNA: TGTGCCAGCAGTTTCTCTGATGGGCAAACGCATCTTTATAATTCACCCCTCCACTTT.